These 21 T cell receptor beta chains were sequenced from one sample in a study of PD-L1 blockade in urothelial cancer. Time point of the sample: peripheral blood 6 weeks after treatment start. The method was immunoSEQ multiplex PCR; TCRdb's version includes in-frame clones alone and lacks a portion of them. The table shows approximately 120,000 clones, with around 86% occurring only once. Here the sequenced sample was PBMCs, taken around atezolizumab (anti-PD-L1) treatment. These receptors originate from a middle-aged man with urothelial cancer.

The rearrangement uses TRBV5-1 and TRBJ2-7; 7 nucleotides match TRBD2. The CDR3 has 13 residues. J gave up 3 bases and V 4 bases, and 4 bases lay outside the gene matches. CDR1 SGHRS and CDR2 YFSETQ come from the germline V gene. The DNA for the CDR3 is TGCGCCAGCAGCCGGACTAGAAGCTACGAGCAGTACTTC. This gives the protein CASSRTRSYEQYF.

This chain links TRBV19 with TRBJ2-3; 8 positions match TRBD2. Germline V gene data show CDR1 as LNHDA and CDR2 as SQIVND (reference sequence). CDR3 length: 15 amino acids. Trimming cost V 5 bases and J 4 bases; bases outside gene matches: 8. In DNA, the CDR3 is TGTGCCAGTAGTGCGTCCGGGACTAGTGCAGATACGCAGTATTTT. Residues: CASSASGTSADTQYF.

The chain employs TRBV9 and TRBJ2-3, with 12 bases fitting TRBD2. The trim removed 0 bases at V and 4 bases at J, leaving 6 bases unmatched. The germline CDR1 and CDR2 sequences are SGDLS and YYNGEE. CDR3 size: 17 residues. CDR3 protein: CASSVVPSGRGADTQYF. The CDR3 nucleotides read TGTGCCAGCAGCGTAGTCCCTAGCGGGAGGGGCGCAGATACGCAGTATTTT.

The genes are TRBV28 and TRBJ2-7; 7 nucleotides align to TRBD2. The CDR3 loop spans 15 amino acids. From germline, CDR1 is MDHEN and CDR2 SYDVKM. The junction had 14 bases not matched to a gene; V was cut back by 6 bases and J by 6 bases. The CDR3 nucleotides are TGTGCCAGCAGGCCTCGGGACTATGCTCGTAGCGAGCAGTACTTC. Amino acid sequence: CASRPRDYARSEQYF.

The V and J genes are TRBV4-2 and TRBJ2-2; D uncertain. The ends were cut back, 1 base at V and 4 bases at J, with 4 bases in the middle. This CDR3 region has 13 residues. In germline, CDR1 is LGHNA, CDR2 YNFKEQ. CDR3 sequence: CASSQASTGELFF. CDR3 nucleotide sequence: TGTGCCAGCAGCCAAGCGTCCACCGGGGAGCTGTTTTTT.

V and J are TRBV28 and TRBJ1-6; TRBD1 matches 7 bases. The CDR3 extends over 14 amino acids. The germline V gene has CDR1 MDHEN and CDR2 SYDVKM. The junction had 8 bases not matched to a gene; V was cut back by 5 bases and J by 10 bases. The CDR3 loop is CASSRQGGRSPLHF. Written as DNA, the CDR3 is TGTGCCAGCAGTAGACAGGGTGGGCGGTCACCCCTCCACTTT.

V is TRBV5-1 and J is TRBJ2-5; D possibly corresponds to TRBD2 (6 bases). With 4 bases removed from V and 5 bases from J, the gap between germline ends came to 15 bases. The CDR3 covers 14 residues. Looked up from germline, CDR1 is SGHRS and CDR2 is YFSETQ. CDR3 coding DNA: TGCGCCAGCAGCCTGGAGGGGAGGATGGAGACCCAGTACTTC. Its protein is CASSLEGRMETQYF.

This sequence joins TRBV7-9 and TRBJ1-4; 8 nucleotides align to TRBD1. This CDR3 region has 18 residues. CDR1 SEHNR and CDR2 FQNEAQ come from the germline V gene (reference sequence). V lost 2 bases, J lost 0 bases, and 8 bases stayed unmatched. For the CDR3, the DNA is TGTGCCAGCAGCTTATATATCGTGACAGGGGCAACTAATGAAAAACTGTTTTTT. Protein: CASSLYIVTGATNEKLFF. Looking up the rest from reference TRBV7-9 and TRBJ1-4 gives the full variable domain: DTGVSQNPRHKITKRGQNVTFRCDPISEHNRLYWYRQTLGQGPEFLTYFQNEAQLEKSRLLSDRFSAERPKGSFSTLEIQRTEQGDSAMYLCASSLYIVTGATNEKLFFGSGTQLSVL.

The rearrangement joins TRBV29-1 to TRBJ2-5; D possibly corresponds to TRBD1 (5 bases). The V and J ends lost 3 bases and 3 bases respectively, with 11 bases between them. Germline V gene sequence: CDR1 SQVTM, CDR2 ANQGSEA. CDR3 size: 13 residues. This CDR3 reads CSVEPRVKETQYF. CDR3 coding DNA: TGCAGCGTTGAGCCCAGGGTGAAAGAGACCCAGTACTTC.

The chain joins TRBV18 to TRBJ1-1, with D possibly being TRBD1 (5 bases). The CDR3 runs to 13 residues. V was clipped by 4 bases and J by 0 bases, with 6 bases between them. The germline V gene encodes CDR1 KGHSH and CDR2 LQKENI. DNA of the CDR3: TGTGCCAGCTCACAGGGGCTGAACACTGAAGCTTTCTTT. Protein product: CASSQGLNTEAFF.

This chain uses TRBV30 with TRBJ1-2, with 10 nucleotides matching TRBD1. CDR1 is GTSNPN and CDR2 is SVGIG in the germline V gene (reference sequence). V shed 5 bases and J 1 base; nucleotides not matched to a gene: 4. This CDR3 spans 14 amino acids. The CDR3 DNA is TGTGCCTGGGGGGGGGACAGGGGTAACTATGGCTACACCTTC. It translates to CAWGGDRGNYGYTF. The full variable domain, with the rest looked up from reference TRBV30 and TRBJ1-2, is SQTIHQWPATLVQPVGSPLSLECTVEGTSNPNLYWYRQAAGRGLQLLFYSVGIGQISSEVPQNLSASRPQDRQFILSSKKLLLSDSGFYLCAWGGDRGNYGYTFGSGTRLTVV.

This chain links TRBV18 with TRBJ1-1; TRBD1 aligns across 7 bases. The V gene's germline CDR1 is KGHSH and CDR2 LQKENI. The CDR3 has 12 residues. V was clipped by 3 bases and J by 7 bases; unmatched bases: 2. In nucleotides, the CDR3 is TGTGCCAGCTCACCGAACAGGGGTGAAGCTTTCTTT. It encodes CASSPNRGEAFF.

The V call is TRBV28, the J call TRBJ2-1; D is unresolved. With 3 bases removed from V and 12 bases from J, the gap between germline ends came to 9 bases. The CDR3 contains 11 residues. Germline V gene sequence: CDR1 MDHEN, CDR2 SYDVKM. The CDR3 bases are TGTGCCAGCAGTTTCGCGGCTGGGCAGTTCTTC. Translating gives CASSFAAGQFF.

In DNA, the CDR3 is TGTGCCAGCAGCCTCCTACTAGCGGGAGGAGCGAATGAGCAGTTCTTC. It translates to CASSLLLAGGANEQFF. The chain carries TRBV11-2 and TRBJ2-1; 12 bases agree with TRBD2. The junction had 9 bases not matched to a gene; V was cut back by 5 bases and J by 7 bases. The CDR3 sequence is 16 residues long. Germline-derived CDR1 and CDR2 are SGHAT and FQNNGV.

The chain has TRBV19 and TRBJ1-2; 7 nucleotides agree with TRBD1. The CDR3 consists of 13 residues. J gave up 5 bases and V 8 bases, and 8 bases lay outside the gene matches. Germline values: CDR1 LNHDA, CDR2 SQIVND (reference sequence). CDR3 sequence: CASRAQGEYGYTF. CDR3 nucleotides: TGTGCCAGTCGAGCGCAGGGGGAGTATGGCTACACCTTC.

The rearrangement links TRBV6-6 to TRBJ2-7; 10 bases fit TRBD2. CDR1 MNHNY and CDR2 SVGAGI come from the germline V gene (reference sequence). J gave up 4 bases and V 6 bases, and 9 bases lay outside the gene matches. This CDR3 spans 15 amino acids. Written as DNA, the CDR3 is TGTGCCAGCAGCCAGCTAGCGGGGGTTCCGTACGAGCAGTACTTC. It is translated as CASSQLAGVPYEQYF.

The chain couples TRBV18 to TRBJ2-7; D not certain. V lost 2 bases and J 3 bases, leaving 17 bases between the germline ends. The CDR3 length is 16 residues. The germline gives CDR1 KGHSH, CDR2 LQKENI. CDR3 sequence (DNA): TGTGCCAGCTCACCATCCGTTGGCCGCACAGACTACGAGCAGTACTTC. It encodes CASSPSVGRTDYEQYF. Variable domain in full (rest from reference TRBV18 and TRBJ2-7): NAGVMQNPRHLVRRRGQEARLRCSPMKGHSHVYWYRQLPEEGLKFMVYLQKENIIDESGMPKERFSAEFPKEGPSILRIQQVVRGDSAAYFCASSPSVGRTDYEQYFGPGTRLTVT.

The chain links TRBV5-1 to TRBJ2-6; the match to TRBD2 covers 11 bases. The V and J ends lost 7 bases and 0 bases, in that order; junction bases with no gene match: 3. The CDR3 is 16 residues long. The V gene's germline CDR1 is SGHRS and CDR2 YFSETQ. The CDR3 reads CASSGLAGSGANVLTF. Written as DNA, the CDR3 is TGCGCCAGCTCTGGACTAGCGGGCTCTGGGGCCAACGTCCTGACTTTC.

This clone was seen just once. This chain uses TRBV27 with TRBJ2-5; TRBD2 aligns across 9 bases. Looked up from germline, CDR1 is MNHEY and CDR2 is SMNVEV (reference sequence). V was clipped by 3 bases and J by 2 bases; unmatched bases: 10. The CDR3 is 17 residues long. DNA of the CDR3: TGTGCCAGCAGTTTGGGGGGTCTGGCGGGAGGGCAAGAGACCCAGTACTTC. Translating gives CASSLGGLAGGQETQYF.

This chain joins TRBV5-6 and TRBJ2-3, with 8 bases identical to TRBD2. V gave up 4 bases and J gave up 3 bases; unmatched junction bases: 1. The CDR3 runs 13 residues. The germline CDR1 and CDR2 sequences are SGHDT and YYEEEE. The CDR3: CASSGGGTDTQYF. The CDR3 DNA reads TGTGCCAGCAGCGGCGGGGGGACAGATACGCAGTATTTT.

This sequence joins TRBV28 and TRBJ1-2, with TRBD1 identical over 7 bases. The CDR3 runs to 14 residues. Looked up from germline, CDR1 is MDHEN and CDR2 is SYDVKM. V was pared by 4 bases and J by 7 bases, with 9 bases of the junction left unmatched. DNA for the CDR3: TGTGCCAGCAGTTCCCCCGGGACAGCGGCTGGCTACACCTTC. Translating it yields CASSSPGTAAGYTF.